The rows below give T cell receptor beta chains drawn from one sample of a study of shared clonotypes between healthy human individuals. The assay was immunoSEQ multiplex PCR, and TCRdb's table has in-frame clones only and misses some. In the table there are about 2.4 million clones, under 95% of which are singletons. The sample comprised naive CD4+ T cells from PBMCs. The receptor set was obtained from a man aged 18 to 30 in good health. Some clones in this sample may be carry-over from other donors' samples. The CDR3 runs from the conserved cysteine through the conserved F or W. Fields, in order: J gene, V gene, clone size, D gene, CDR3 protein. The D gene is left open where the match is weak. Clone size is given for some rows only: seen once, a few or many times, or a class if the clone is expanded.

J gene: TRBJ1-6
V gene: TRBV6-5
clone size: -
D gene: -
CDR3 protein: CASSYSVIAYSPLHF

J gene: TRBJ1-5
V gene: TRBV28
clone size: -
D gene: -
CDR3 protein: CASTPTPVSPQHF

J gene: TRBJ1-1
V gene: TRBV2
clone size: -
D gene: -
CDR3 protein: CASSASVGAEAFF

J gene: TRBJ2-2
V gene: TRBV5-1
clone size: -
D gene: -
CDR3 protein: CASSPLPPTGELFF

J gene: TRBJ2-3
V gene: TRBV25-1
clone size: -
D gene: TRBD2
CDR3 protein: CASSESRLAGGSDTQYF

J gene: TRBJ2-3
V gene: TRBV2
clone size: -
D gene: -
CDR3 protein: CASSEALRGDTQYF

J gene: TRBJ1-2
V gene: TRBV7-3
clone size: -
D gene: -
CDR3 protein: CASSSGGGGGYTF

J gene: TRBJ2-2
V gene: TRBV6-5
clone size: -
D gene: -
CDR3 protein: CASGQRANTGELFF

J gene: TRBJ2-2
V gene: TRBV5-1
clone size: -
D gene: -
CDR3 protein: CASSLGADNTGELFF

J gene: TRBJ2-1
V gene: TRBV5-4
clone size: -
D gene: -
CDR3 protein: CASSLTGNEQFF

J gene: TRBJ2-5
V gene: TRBV18
clone size: -
D gene: -
CDR3 protein: CASSFDSQETQYF

J gene: TRBJ1-2
V gene: TRBV10-3
clone size: few
D gene: -
CDR3 protein: CAISENYGYTF

J gene: TRBJ2-2
V gene: TRBV6-1
clone size: -
D gene: -
CDR3 protein: CASSVPLSRGTGELFF

J gene: TRBJ2-3
V gene: TRBV7-2
clone size: -
D gene: -
CDR3 protein: CASSFRDFVSTDTQYF

J gene: TRBJ1-2
V gene: TRBV6-6
clone size: -
D gene: -
CDR3 protein: CASSVGGAAYGYTF

J gene: TRBJ1-1
V gene: TRBV9
clone size: -
D gene: -
CDR3 protein: CASSVDRAGTEAFF

J gene: TRBJ2-7
V gene: TRBV6-1
clone size: -
D gene: -
CDR3 protein: CASSEVGSFGYEQYF

J gene: TRBJ1-1
V gene: TRBV25-1
clone size: once
D gene: -
CDR3 protein: CASVKVGTEAFF

J gene: TRBJ1-1
V gene: TRBV5-6
clone size: -
D gene: TRBD1
CDR3 protein: CASSLGDRANTEAFF

J gene: TRBJ1-2
V gene: TRBV7-3
clone size: -
D gene: -
CDR3 protein: CASSGRVRGYGYTF

J gene: TRBJ1-4
V gene: TRBV28
clone size: -
D gene: -
CDR3 protein: CASSPRWERGEKLFF

J gene: TRBJ2-2
V gene: TRBV15
clone size: -
D gene: TRBD1
CDR3 protein: CATNTYGTGRGTGELFF

J gene: TRBJ2-7
V gene: TRBV6-1
clone size: few
D gene: -
CDR3 protein: CASSEQGVGMEQYF

J gene: TRBJ2-5
V gene: TRBV2
clone size: -
D gene: -
CDR3 protein: CASGYQETQYF

J gene: TRBJ1-2
V gene: TRBV6-5
clone size: -
D gene: -
CDR3 protein: CASSYSRGYGYTF

J gene: TRBJ2-2
V gene: TRBV30
clone size: once
D gene: TRBD2
CDR3 protein: CASTGGTTNTGELFF

J gene: TRBJ1-1
V gene: TRBV5-1
clone size: -
D gene: -
CDR3 protein: CASRTGTLNTEAFF

J gene: TRBJ1-2
V gene: TRBV18
clone size: -
D gene: TRBD1
CDR3 protein: CASSPSGQGGGYTF

J gene: TRBJ2-7
V gene: TRBV28
clone size: -
D gene: -
CDR3 protein: CASSLLGQDGEQYF

J gene: TRBJ2-5
V gene: TRBV6-1
clone size: -
D gene: -
CDR3 protein: CATRDRGRKTQYF

J gene: TRBJ1-3
V gene: TRBV12-5
clone size: -
D gene: -
CDR3 protein: CASGPDRLAGNTIYF

J gene: TRBJ1-5
V gene: TRBV11-2
clone size: -
D gene: -
CDR3 protein: CASSLSGDQPQHF

J gene: TRBJ2-5
V gene: TRBV5-1
clone size: -
D gene: TRBD2
CDR3 protein: CASSLGGLGLQETQYF

J gene: TRBJ2-6
V gene: TRBV12-5
clone size: -
D gene: -
CDR3 protein: CASGRNGANVLTF

J gene: TRBJ1-4
V gene: TRBV5-1
clone size: -
D gene: TRBD1
CDR3 protein: CASSSQGQEFEKLFF

J gene: TRBJ2-3
V gene: TRBV7-3
clone size: once
D gene: -
CDR3 protein: CASSTPEDTQYF

J gene: TRBJ2-7
V gene: TRBV2
clone size: -
D gene: -
CDR3 protein: CASGDYGEQYF

J gene: TRBJ2-3
V gene: TRBV9
clone size: -
D gene: TRBD2
CDR3 protein: CASSVASGLDTQYF

J gene: TRBJ1-2
V gene: TRBV28
clone size: once
D gene: -
CDR3 protein: CASSLGIGGKQGTLDGYTF

J gene: TRBJ1-1
V gene: TRBV6-4
clone size: few
D gene: TRBD1
CDR3 protein: CASSSGTGETEAFF

J gene: TRBJ1-2
V gene: TRBV18
clone size: -
D gene: -
CDR3 protein: CASSPRRTTAYGYTF

J gene: TRBJ1-1
V gene: TRBV6-5
clone size: -
D gene: -
CDR3 protein: CASSSGPEGLEAFF

J gene: TRBJ1-1
V gene: TRBV6-1
clone size: -
D gene: -
CDR3 protein: CASRAGVRAFF

J gene: TRBJ2-7
V gene: TRBV6-5
clone size: -
D gene: TRBD1
CDR3 protein: CASRPSRGKHEQYF

J gene: TRBJ2-7
V gene: TRBV6-6
clone size: -
D gene: TRBD2
CDR3 protein: CASSRTSGATYEQYF

J gene: TRBJ2-3
V gene: TRBV5-6
clone size: -
D gene: TRBD2
CDR3 protein: CASSSKTSSDTQYF

J gene: TRBJ1-2
V gene: TRBV6-5
clone size: -
D gene: -
CDR3 protein: CASSYYPASGGYTF

J gene: TRBJ1-1
V gene: TRBV6-1
clone size: few
D gene: -
CDR3 protein: CAGLGGVNTEAFF

J gene: TRBJ1-1
V gene: TRBV7-8
clone size: once
D gene: -
CDR3 protein: CASSLGGDLNTEAFF

J gene: TRBJ1-1
V gene: TRBV18
clone size: -
D gene: -
CDR3 protein: CASSRGMDTEAFF